The 10 T cell receptor beta chains reported below all come from one sample, sequenced in a study of T cell changes during pregnancy in multiple sclerosis. Only in-frame clones appear in the TCRdb table, and some are missing; sequencing was by immunoSEQ multiplex PCR. The sample consists of under 45,000 clones, roughly nine tenths of them appearing once. Specimen: CD4+ T cells from peripheral blood mononuclear cells, collected in the second trimester of pregnancy. These receptors were collected from a female donor with multiple sclerosis, enrolled in a pregnancy study.

This clone was counted between two and nine times. The chain joins TRBV5-6 to TRBJ2-3; 11 bases agree with TRBD2. This CDR3 contains 17 residues. Losses at the gene ends were 1 base for V and 1 base for J; bases not matched to a gene: 5. Germline V CDR1 and CDR2: SGHDT, YYEEEE. CDR3 protein: CASSLLAGGQGTDTQYF. In DNA form, the CDR3 reads TGTGCCAGCAGCTTGTTAGCGGGAGGGCAGGGCACAGATACGCAGTATTTT.

This clone was detected only once. This rearrangement joins TRBV5-1 to TRBJ2-7, with TRBD2 identical over 9 bases. Germline loops: CDR1 SGHRS, CDR2 YFSETQ. The CDR3 totals 14 residues. Trimming removed 5 bases from V and 3 bases from J; junction bases left unmatched: 6. CDR3 DNA sequence: TGCGCCAGCAGATCGGGACTAGCCCTCTACGAGCAGTACTTC. It specifies CASRSGLALYEQYF.

The CDR3 loop is CAWSRRRATNEKLFF. In DNA form, the CDR3 reads TGTGCCTGGAGTCGTCGCAGGGCAACTAATGAAAAACTGTTTTTT. This chain uses TRBV30 with TRBJ1-4; possibly TRBD1 for D (5 bases). From germline, CDR1 is GTSNPN and CDR2 SVGIG (reference sequence). The CDR3 loop spans 15 amino acids. Trimming removed 2 bases at V and 0 bases at J, with 10 bases between.

The rearrangement uses TRBV11-2 and TRBJ1-4; D is perhaps TRBD1 (5 bases). The CDR3 has 16 residues. Germline lookup yields CDR1 SGHAT and CDR2 FQNNGV. Trimming left V 5 bases short and J 5 bases short, with 18 bases between. The CDR3 nucleotides are TGTGCCAGCAGCCCTACAGGCCTTTTGTACAATGAAAAACTGTTTTTT. It encodes CASSPTGLLYNEKLFF.

This clone turned up a few times. V usage is TRBV6-4 and J usage is TRBJ1-5; the match to TRBD1 covers 7 bases. CDR1 and CDR2 from the germline V gene are MRHNA and SNTAGT. The CDR3 covers 13 residues. After removal of 7 bases from V and 5 bases from J, the junction contained 5 bases not matched to a gene. In DNA, the CDR3 is TGTGCCAGCAACCAGCAGGGGGATCAGCCCCAGCATTTT. Its protein is CASNQQGDQPQHF.

This chain uses TRBV6-4 with TRBJ2-3; TRBD2 aligns across 9 bases. This CDR3 has 15 residues. Germline V gene lookup returns CDR1 MRHNA and CDR2 SNTAGT. The V and J ends lost 6 bases and 4 bases, in that order; junction bases with no gene match: 8. This CDR3 is CASSREAGGSDTQYF. The CDR3 DNA reads TGTGCCAGCAGCAGAGAAGCGGGAGGTTCAGATACGCAGTATTTT.

The chain carries TRBV9 and TRBJ1-2, with unresolved D. The CDR3 is made up of 14 amino acids. The V gene lost 0 bases and the J gene lost 2 bases, with 8 bases spanning the gap. Germline V gene sequence: CDR1 SGDLS, CDR2 YYNGEE. CDR3 DNA sequence: TGTGCCAGCAGCGTAGAAACGGGGAACTATGGCTACACCTTC. It yields the protein CASSVETGNYGYTF.

In this sample, this clone turned up once. The genes are TRBV7-9 and TRBJ2-3, with 14 positions matching TRBD2. V was pared by 3 bases and J by 0 bases, with 5 bases of the junction left unmatched. CDR3 size: 18 residues. The V gene's germline CDR1 is SEHNR and CDR2 FQNEAQ (reference sequence). The CDR3 DNA follows: TGTGCCAGCAGCTTCGGACTAGCGGGAGGAGCGAGCACAGATACGCAGTATTTT. It yields the protein CASSFGLAGGASTDTQYF.

V gene TRBV5-1 combines with J gene TRBJ2-3; 10 bases fit TRBD1. The trim removed 0 bases at V and 3 bases at J, leaving 4 bases unmatched. The V gene's germline CDR1 is SGHRS and CDR2 YFSETQ. This CDR3 has 16 amino acids. Written as DNA, the CDR3 is TGCGCCAGCAGCTTGGGACAGGGGGCGCAGACAGATACGCAGTATTTT. Translated, it gives CASSLGQGAQTDTQYF.

The chain combines TRBV7-2 with TRBJ2-3, with D maybe TRBD2 (6 bases). Germline lookup yields CDR1 SGHTA and CDR2 FQGNSA. The CDR3 is made up of 15 amino acids. The germline V and J ends were trimmed by 3 bases and 0 bases, with 10 bases remaining between them. DNA of the CDR3: TGTGCCAGCAGCTTCGGGGGTTTTAGCACAGATACGCAGTATTTT. Amino acids: CASSFGGFSTDTQYF. Looking up the rest from reference TRBV7-2 and TRBJ2-3 gives the full variable domain: GAGVSQSPSNKVTEKGKDVELRCDPISGHTALYWYRQSLGQGLEFLIYFQGNSAPDKSGLPSDRFSAERTGGSVSTLTIQRTQQEDSAVYLCASSFGGFSTDTQYFGPGTRLTVL.